This section outlines one TCR beta chain sequence together with its context. Its matching antigen is unknown. The data are from a study of T cell responses to AZD1222 COVID-19 vaccine. Findings and caveats of the study: Just a handful of AZD1222 recipients tested seropositive at baseline. Targeting of unmutated variant regions was reportedly seen in nearly half of spike-specific TCRs.

Method: immunoSEQ multiplex PCR; TCRdb's copy keeps in-frame clones and lacks some. Of under 130,000 clones listed, more than 90% are singletons. V shed 2 bases, J shed 5 bases, and the junction held 3 bases outside the gene matches. CDR3 length: 15 residues. Germline V gene lookup returns CDR1 MNHNS and CDR2 SASEGT. The specimen comprised peripheral blood, sampled on day 0 of AZD1222 vaccination. The rearrangement uses TRBV6-1 and TRBJ2-3; 11 bases map to TRBD2. This TCR came from an adult in good health. The CDR3 reads CASSELAGGLDTQYF. DNA of the CDR3: TGTGCCAGCAGTGAACTAGCGGGAGGTTTAGATACGCAGTATTTT.